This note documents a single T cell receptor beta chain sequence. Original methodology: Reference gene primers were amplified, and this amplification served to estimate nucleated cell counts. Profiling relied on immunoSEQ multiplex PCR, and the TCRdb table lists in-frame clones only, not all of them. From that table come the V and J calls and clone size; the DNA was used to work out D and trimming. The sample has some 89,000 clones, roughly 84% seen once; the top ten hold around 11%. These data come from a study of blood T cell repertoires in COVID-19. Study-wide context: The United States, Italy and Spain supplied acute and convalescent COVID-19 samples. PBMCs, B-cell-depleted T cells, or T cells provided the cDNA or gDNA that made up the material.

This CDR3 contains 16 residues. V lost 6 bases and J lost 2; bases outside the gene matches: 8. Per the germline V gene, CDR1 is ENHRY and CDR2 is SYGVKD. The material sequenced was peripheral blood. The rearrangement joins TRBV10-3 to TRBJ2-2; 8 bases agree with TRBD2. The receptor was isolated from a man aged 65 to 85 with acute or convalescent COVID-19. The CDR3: CAISLLAGSNTGELFF. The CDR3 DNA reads TGTGCCATCAGCCTCTTAGCGGGGTCAAACACCGGGGAGCTGTTTTTT.